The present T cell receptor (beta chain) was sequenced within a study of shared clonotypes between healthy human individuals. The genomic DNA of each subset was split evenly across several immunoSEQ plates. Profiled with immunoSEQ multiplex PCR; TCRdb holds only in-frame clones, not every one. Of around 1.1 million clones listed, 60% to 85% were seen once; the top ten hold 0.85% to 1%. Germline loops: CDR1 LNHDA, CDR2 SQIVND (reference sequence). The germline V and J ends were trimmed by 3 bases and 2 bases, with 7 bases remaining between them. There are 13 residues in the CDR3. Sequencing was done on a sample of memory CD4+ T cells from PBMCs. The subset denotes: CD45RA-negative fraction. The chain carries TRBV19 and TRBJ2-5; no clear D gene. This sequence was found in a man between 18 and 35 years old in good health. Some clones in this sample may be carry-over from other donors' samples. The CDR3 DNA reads TGTGCCAGTAGTATGATTATTCAAGAGACCCAGTACTTC. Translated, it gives CASSMIIQETQYF.